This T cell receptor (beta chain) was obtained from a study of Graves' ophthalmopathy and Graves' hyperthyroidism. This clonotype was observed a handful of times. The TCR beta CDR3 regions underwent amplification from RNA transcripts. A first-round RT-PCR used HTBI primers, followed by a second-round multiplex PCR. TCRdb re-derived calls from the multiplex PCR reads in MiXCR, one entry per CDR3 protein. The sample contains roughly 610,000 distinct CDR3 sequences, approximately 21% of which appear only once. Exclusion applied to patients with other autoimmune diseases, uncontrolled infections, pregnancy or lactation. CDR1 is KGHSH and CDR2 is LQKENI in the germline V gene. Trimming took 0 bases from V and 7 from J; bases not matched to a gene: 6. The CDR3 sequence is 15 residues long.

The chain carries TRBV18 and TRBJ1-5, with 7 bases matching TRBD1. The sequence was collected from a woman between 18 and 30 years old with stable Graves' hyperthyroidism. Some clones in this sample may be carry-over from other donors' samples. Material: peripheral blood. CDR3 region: CASSPPDREAQPQHF. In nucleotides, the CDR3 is TGTGCCAGCTCACCACCTGACAGGGAAGCACAGCCCCAGCATTTT.